This TCR beta chain originates from a study of T cells expressing NK-cell markers. Study in general: Researchers got TCR beta repertoires out of sorted CD3+CD56+NKG2C+, CD3+CD56+NKG2C- and CD3+CD56-NKG2C+ T cells.

With the 5' RACE reads reprocessed, TCRdb shows one record per CDR3 protein and no DNA. The sample includes 300,000 or so distinct CDR3 sequences. In germline, CDR1 is SGHKS, CDR2 YYEKEE (reference sequence). This CDR3 is built from 17 residues. With respect to this clonotype: Its antigen is as yet unknown.

Study results and caveats: These clonotypes additionally ranked first within the CD3+CD56-NKG2C+ fraction of a few donors. Uncertainty persisted over the HCMV specificity of expanded NKG2C+ T cell clones.

The sequence was collected from a woman aged 18-69 years in good health. V gene TRBV5-5 combines with J gene TRBJ2-1. The sequencing sample was made of blood T cells: a sorted CD56 or NKG2C T cell subset, CD4+ or CD8+ T cells, or bulk PBMC T cells (not recorded which). The CDR3 region is CASSLGNWRSSYNEQFF.